A selection of T cell receptor beta chains follows, all from one sample in a study of shared clonotypes between healthy human individuals. TCRdb's copy holds only in-frame clones and misses some; the assay was immunoSEQ multiplex PCR. The sample records roughly 720,000 clones, 90% being singletons. Sequencing used memory CD8+ T cells from PBMCs. The source of these receptors is a man aged 18 to 30 in good health. Some clones in this sample may be carry-over from other donors' samples. Each CDR3 is given with its conserved first and last residue. The D gene is left open where the match is weak. A row's size may be missing; if present it is once, few, many or a size class.

TGTGCCAGCAGTTCCCCTCTAGCGGGGGTAACCTACGAGCAGTACTTC CASSSPLAGVTYEQYF NA TRBJ2-7 TRBD2 TRBV28
TGCGCCAGCAGCCCCACAGGGATTTGGAATCAGCCCCAGCATTTT CASSPTGIWNQPQHF NA TRBJ1-5 NA TRBV5-1
TGTGCCAGCAGCTTAGGGCGGACAGGGTTCGGAGAAAAACTGTTTTTT CASSLGRTGFGEKLFF NA TRBJ1-4 TRBD1 TRBV13
TGTGCCAGCAGCGTAGCAGGGGGCCTCGGCGAGCAGTACTTC CASSVAGGLGEQYF NA TRBJ2-7 TRBD1 TRBV9
TGTGCCAGCAGTTTAGGACAGGGGGCCGATCAGCCCCAGCATTTT CASSLGQGADQPQHF NA TRBJ1-5 TRBD1 TRBV27
TGTGCCAGCAGCCCCCAGATGGCGGGGAACGAGCAGTACTTC CASSPQMAGNEQYF NA TRBJ2-7 NA TRBV5-8
TGTGCCAGCAGCCCGAGACAGGGGAGGACAGATACGCAGTATTTT CASSPRQGRTDTQYF NA TRBJ2-3 TRBD1 TRBV7-9
TGTGCCAGTAGTATACGAGACAGTCACACCGATACGCAGTATTTT CASSIRDSHTDTQYF few TRBJ2-3 NA TRBV19
TGTGCCAGCTCAGATCGGGCTGAACCCACTGAAGCTTTCTTT CASSDRAEPTEAFF NA TRBJ1-1 NA TRBV18
TGCGCCAGCAGCCAACCCACCTACGGGAGAGTATGGAATGAGCAGTTCTTC CASSQPTYGRVWNEQFF NA TRBJ2-1 NA TRBV4-3
TGTGCCAGCAGTTTTTCCGACGGGGCGACGTTTTTGGTTTTTGGCAATCAGCCCCAGCATTTT CASSFSDGATFLVFGNQPQHF few TRBJ1-5 NA TRBV28
TGTGCCAGCAGCTTAGGTGGAGGGGTATTTAACTATGGCTACACCTTC CASSLGGGVFNYGYTF NA TRBJ1-2 NA TRBV11-2
TGTGCCAGCAGCTTAGAACTGGTTTCGGGCGCTGAAGCTTTCTTT CASSLELVSGAEAFF NA TRBJ1-1 NA TRBV11-2
TGTGCCAGCAGATGGACAGGGGGAGGTAATCAGCCCCAGCATTTT CASRWTGGGNQPQHF NA TRBJ1-5 TRBD1 TRBV28
TGTGCCAGCAGGGCGGGACGGATGAACACTGAAGCTTTCTTT CASRAGRMNTEAFF NA TRBJ1-1 NA TRBV6-1
TGTGCCAGCAGTCCGGACAGCCTCTATGGCTACACCTTC CASSPDSLYGYTF NA TRBJ1-2 NA TRBV27
TGCAGCGTTGACCGGGACAGGGGGCAGTTGGGCTATGGCTACACCTTC CSVDRDRGQLGYGYTF once TRBJ1-2 TRBD1 TRBV29-1
TGTGCCAGCAGTTTAGATGGCCCCCTGCAGCCCCAGCATTTT CASSLDGPLQPQHF NA TRBJ1-5 NA TRBV27
TGCGCCAGCAGCCCCAAGAGGGGGTCCTACGAGCAGTACTTC CASSPKRGSYEQYF NA TRBJ2-7 NA TRBV4-3
TGTGCCAGTCGCAGTCTCCGGGATCAAACCTACGAGCAGTACTTC CASRSLRDQTYEQYF NA TRBJ2-7 NA TRBV27
TGTGCCAGCAGCTTAGGGGCCGGTCGGGCCAATCAGCCCCAGCATTTT CASSLGAGRANQPQHF NA TRBJ1-5 NA TRBV7-6
TGTGCCAGTCTCGGGAGAACCCATGAGCAGTTCTTC CASLGRTHEQFF NA TRBJ2-1 NA TRBV19
TGTGCCAGCAGCTTAGATTTTGGAAGAGATGAGCAGTTCTTC CASSLDFGRDEQFF NA TRBJ2-1 NA TRBV11-2
TGTGCCAGCAGCCAATCAGGGGCCTTAGCCAAAAACATTCAGTACTTC CASSQSGALAKNIQYF NA TRBJ2-4 NA TRBV16
TGTGCTAGTGGTTTGGGGCTGGATACGCAGTATTTT CASGLGLDTQYF NA TRBJ2-3 NA TRBV12-5
TGTGCCAGCAGCTTGTCACAGCGGAGGGCCCAGTACTTC CASSLSQRRAQYF once TRBJ2-5 NA TRBV13
TGTGCCAGCGCTCCCGGGACAATGGATGAGCAGTTCTTC CASAPGTMDEQFF NA TRBJ2-1 NA TRBV2
TGTGCCAGTAGCGCAGTCCGGGACAGAGGTCGCAATCAGCCCCAGCATTTT CASSAVRDRGRNQPQHF few TRBJ1-5 TRBD1 TRBV19
TGCGCCAGCACCACCGTTAGCGGGAGTTCCTACGAGCAGTACTTC CASTTVSGSSYEQYF NA TRBJ2-7 TRBD2 TRBV10-2
TGTGCCAGCAGCAAATCGGGACAGGGTGGGAGCGGGAAGAACACCGGGGAGCTGTTTTTT CASSKSGQGGSGKNTGELFF NA TRBJ2-2 NA TRBV21-1
TGTGCCAGCAGTGGGGGAGCCCTCTATGGCTACACCTTC CASSGGALYGYTF NA TRBJ1-2 NA TRBV2
TGTGCCTCCCGCCCCCACAACTCCTACGAGCAGTACTTC CASRPHNSYEQYF NA TRBJ2-7 NA TRBV19
TGTGCCAGCAGCTTAGGTGGACAACTGAATGAAGCTTTCTTT CASSLGGQLNEAFF NA TRBJ1-1 NA TRBV11-2
TGTGCCAGCAGTTACGGGGGGGAAGCTTTCTTT CASSYGGEAFF few TRBJ1-1 NA TRBV6-5
TGTGCCAGCAGAGACCTGACAGGACTACAAGAGACCCAGTACTTC CASRDLTGLQETQYF NA TRBJ2-5 NA TRBV28
TGTGCCAGCAGCTTGTCCGTCGGACGGGAAGAGACCCAGTACTTC CASSLSVGREETQYF NA TRBJ2-5 NA TRBV7-9
TGCGCCAGCAGCTCCCTAGCGGGAGCGACGGCAGATACGCAGTATTTT CASSSLAGATADTQYF NA TRBJ2-3 TRBD2 TRBV5-1
TGTGCCATCAGTGACAGGCACCTCTACGAGCAGTACTTC CAISDRHLYEQYF NA TRBJ2-7 NA TRBV10-3
TGTGCCAGCAGCTTAGGTTTGGATACGCAGTATTTT CASSLGLDTQYF NA TRBJ2-3 NA TRBV7-6
TGTGCCAGCAGTCCTAGGACAGGGGCTGACTATGGCTACACCTTC CASSPRTGADYGYTF NA TRBJ1-2 TRBD1 TRBV27
TGTGCCAGCAGCTCCTCTGGATCAGGCGGCACTGAAGCTTTCTTT CASSSSGSGGTEAFF NA TRBJ1-1 NA TRBV7-9
TGTGCCAGCAGTGTGGAGGGAACAGGGGCTTTCTTT CASSVEGTGAFF few TRBJ1-1 NA TRBV2
TGTGCCTGGAGTGTACGAGACACCAACACTGAAGCTTTCTTT CAWSVRDTNTEAFF NA TRBJ1-1 NA TRBV30
TGTGCCAGCAGTCCAGTGGGACAGATGGAAAAACTGTTTTTT CASSPVGQMEKLFF NA TRBJ1-4 TRBD1 TRBV28
TGCGCCAGCAGCCCTGAGGGTAACTATGGCTACACCTTC CASSPEGNYGYTF NA TRBJ1-2 NA TRBV4-3
TGTGCCAGCAGCTTAGTAGGTTCGGCAGGGGAAGGCTACACCTTC CASSLVGSAGEGYTF NA TRBJ1-2 NA TRBV7-9
TGTGCCAGCAGCCAAGAGAACCTTGGGTATGGCTACACCTTC CASSQENLGYGYTF many TRBJ1-2 NA TRBV7-9
TGTGCCACCCGGGACGGAGGAATTGAGCAGTACTTC CATRDGGIEQYF NA TRBJ2-7 NA TRBV2